The T cell receptor beta chain under discussion was sequenced for a study of T cells after posttransplantation cyclophosphamide. Whole-study findings and limits: Recipient CMV seropositivity and CMV reactivation strongly tracked TRB clonality. Later post-transplant blood repertoires were often dominated by donor CD8+ memory clones. Tissue-infiltrating T cells from skin or gut overlapped little with blood T cells.

Busulfan-fludarabine conditioning, marrow transplant, and cyclophosphamide on days +3 and +4 were administered. This clone showed up many times. The target antigen is unknown. Clones were read by immunoSEQ multiplex PCR, and TCRdb kept only the in-frame ones, dropping some. This table holds about 3,200 clones with no singletons; the top ten claim roughly 14%. The V gene's germline CDR1 is SGHNT and CDR2 YENEEA. Losses at the gene ends were 5 bases for V and 4 bases for J; bases not matched to a gene: 7. The CDR3 has 15 residues. Sample: PBMCs, taken after allogeneic stem cell transplant with posttransplant cyclophosphamide. The V call is TRBV11-3, the J call TRBJ2-1, with 8 bases matching TRBD1. The receptor comes from a female patient in her sixties who received an allogeneic stem cell transplant from a related donor and was CMV-positive. Certain T cells may be donor cells from the graft. For the CDR3, the DNA is TGTGCCAGCAGCCCCGGACAGGGCGAATACAATGAGCAGTTCTTC. This encodes CASSPGQGEYNEQFF.